The 24 T cell receptor beta chains reported below all come from one sample, sequenced in a study of beta chain features in type 1 diabetes. Since all of the isolated RNA was reverse transcribed, expressed TCRB transcripts were what got sequenced. The protocol was immunoSEQ multiplex PCR, while the TCRdb copy is restricted to in-frame clones and leaves out a portion. The profile covers about 240,000 clones, with around a quarter appearing a single time and 3.5% to 4.5% taken by the ten largest. The sample consisted of central memory CD4+ T cells from blood. The receptors shown here come from a man aged 30-40 years in good health.

For the CDR3, the DNA is TGCGCCAGCAGCTTGTCCTCAGGGACAGATACGCAGTATTTT. This codes for CASSLSSGTDTQYF. The V call is TRBV5-1, the J call TRBJ2-3, with a tentative D call TRBD1 (5 bases). V dropped 1 base and J dropped 3 bases, with 9 bases sitting between them. CDR1 is SGHRS and CDR2 is YFSETQ in the germline V gene. The CDR3 is made up of 14 amino acids.

The genes are TRBV30 and TRBJ1-4; D ambiguous. The V gene lost 2 bases and the J gene lost 5 bases, with 18 bases spanning the gap. The length of the CDR3 is 16 residues. The germline gives CDR1 GTSNPN, CDR2 SVGIG (reference sequence). CDR3 DNA sequence: TGTGCCTGGAGTCCGCTGGGGAAGTCTACAAATGAAAAACTGTTTTTT. The encoded protein is CAWSPLGKSTNEKLFF.

This clone was recorded a few times. The V and J genes are TRBV5-4 and TRBJ1-5, with D perhaps matching TRBD1 (6 bases). The CDR3 spans 14 residues. V shed 4 bases and J shed 7 bases, with 15 bases lying between them. Looked up from germline, CDR1 is SGHNT and CDR2 is YYREEE (reference sequence). CDR3 sequence reads: CASSEGGAKQPQHF. In nucleotides, the CDR3 is TGTGCCAGCAGCGAGGGGGGCGCAAAGCAGCCCCAGCATTTT.

The chain is built from TRBV27 and TRBJ2-1; a weak D match, TRBD2 (6 bases). The germline V gene has CDR1 MNHEY and CDR2 SMNVEV (reference sequence). With 2 bases removed from V and 0 bases from J, the gap between germline ends came to 8 bases. This CDR3 spans 15 amino acids. CDR3 coding DNA: TGTGCCAGCAGTTTAATGGGGGGCTCCTACAATGAGCAGTTCTTC. Amino acids: CASSLMGGSYNEQFF.

Details on this clone: One end of the junction varies from germline; a read error may be responsible. The rearrangement joins TRBV30 to TRBJ1-1; D might be TRBD1 (5 bases). Germline lookup yields CDR1 GTSNPN and CDR2 SVGIG (reference sequence). The CDR3 contains 11 residues. The CDR3, as DNA: TGCCTGGGACTGCTAAACACTGAAGCTTTCTTT. It is translated as CLGLLNTEAFF.

This rearrangement joins TRBV5-4 to TRBJ1-5; D unclear. With 0 bases removed from V and 4 bases from J, the gap between germline ends came to 5 bases. Germline V gene sequence: CDR1 SGHNT, CDR2 YYREEE (reference sequence). The CDR3 contains 13 residues. CDR3 amino acids: CASSLDANQPQHF. CDR3 in DNA: TGTGCCAGCAGCTTGGATGCAAATCAGCCCCAGCATTTT.

This rearrangement joins TRBV5-1 to TRBJ2-7, with D maybe TRBD2 (5 bases). Germline CDR1 reads SGHRS; CDR2 reads YFSETQ. The V end was cut by 4 bases, the J end by 2 bases, with 16 bases between. There are 15 residues in the CDR3. The CDR3 DNA is TGCGCCAGCAGCCCCCGGTCAGGAGGCCCCTACGAGCAGTACTTC. It codes for CASSPRSGGPYEQYF.

This chain uses TRBV18 with TRBJ1-6, with D possibly TRBD1 on 5 matching bases. The CDR3 has 15 amino acids. V lost 3 bases and J lost 8, with 14 bases in between. The V gene's germline CDR1 is KGHSH and CDR2 LQKENI. In DNA form, the CDR3 reads TGTGCCAGCTCACCGAGCGGGACTGTGGATTCACCCCTCCACTTT. It yields the protein CASSPSGTVDSPLHF.

This sequence joins TRBV29-1 and TRBJ1-2, with unresolved D. V was clipped by 7 bases and J by 6 bases, with 12 bases between them. Germline V gene lookup returns CDR1 SQVTM and CDR2 ANQGSEA. This CDR3 is built from 11 residues. CDR3 bases: TGCAGCGCCTCGGAGTTTGATGGCTACACCTTC. It yields the protein CSASEFDGYTF.

V is TRBV5-1 and J is TRBJ2-1; perhaps TRBD1 as D (8 bases). Germline CDR1 is SGHRS and CDR2 is YFSETQ. Trimming took 4 bases from V and 9 from J, leaving 17 bases between them. This CDR3 is 14 amino acids long. The CDR3 region is CASSASTGEGEQFF. In nucleotides, the CDR3 is TGCGCCAGCAGCGCTTCGACAGGGGAGGGTGAGCAGTTCTTC.

A few counts support this clone. The V and J genes are TRBV12-5 and TRBJ1-1; D call uncertain. Trimming cost V 6 bases and J 3 bases, with 14 bases left between them. The CDR3 has 14 amino acids. The germline gives CDR1 LGHNT, CDR2 FRNRAP. The CDR3 DNA follows: TGTGCTAGTGGCATATCCGTAAAGTACACTGAAGCTTTCTTT. Protein sequence: CASGISVKYTEAFF.

The J gene is TRBJ1-6, the V gene TRBV6-1, with 7 bases matching TRBD1. Germline V gene data show CDR1 as MNHNS and CDR2 as SASEGT. The CDR3 is 15 amino acids. Unmatched junction bases numbered 7, after V lost 7 bases and J lost 4 bases. The CDR3 DNA sequence: TGTGCCAGCACCGGGGGACAGTTTTATAATTCACCCCTCCACTTT. It is translated as CASTGGQFYNSPLHF.

This clone was observed many times. The chain uses TRBV29-1 and TRBJ1-1; maybe TRBD1 (5 bases). Germline lookup yields CDR1 SQVTM and CDR2 ANQGSEA. CDR3 length: 14 amino acids. V lost 3 bases, J lost 9 bases, and 20 bases lay in between. CDR3: CSVESVLGEGKAFF. In nucleotides, the CDR3 is TGCAGCGTTGAGAGCGTTCTAGGGGAGGGGAAAGCTTTCTTT. Combining the CDR3 with reference TRBV29-1 and TRBJ1-1 gives the whole variable domain SAVISQKPSRDICQRGTSLTIQCQVDSQVTMMFWYRQQPGQSLTLIATANQGSEATYESGFVIDKFPISRPNLTFSTLTVSNMSPEDSSIYLCSVESVLGEGKAFFGQGTRLTVV.

There are a few counts of this clone. The V call is TRBV7-9, the J call TRBJ2-5; no clear D. Germline CDR1 reads SEHNR; CDR2 reads FQNEAQ (reference sequence). Trimming took 0 bases from V and 0 from J, leaving 11 bases between them. This CDR3 is built from 16 residues. CDR3 DNA: TGTGCCAGCAGCTTAGCGGCAGGAATGGACCAAGAGACCCAGTACTTC. This gives the protein CASSLAAGMDQETQYF.

This clone was detected only a few times. V usage is TRBV27 and J usage is TRBJ2-3; D unclear. Trimming left V 3 bases short and J 0 bases short, with 10 bases between. The CDR3 length is 15 residues. Germline assignment: CDR1 MNHEY and CDR2 SMNVEV (reference sequence). CDR3 coding DNA: TGTGCCAGCAGTTTTTCAGTCCAGAGCACAGATACGCAGTATTTT. Translation gives CASSFSVQSTDTQYF.

This clone was counted only a few times. The gene calls are TRBV5-4 and TRBJ2-3; D is unresolved. V was cut by 5 bases and J by 3 bases, with 16 bases left in between. In germline, CDR1 is SGHNT, CDR2 YYREEE (reference sequence). The CDR3 is 15 residues long. Here the CDR3 DNA reads TGTGCCAGCAGTCAAGACGGGCGGTGGACAGATACGCAGTATTTT. Residues: CASSQDGRWTDTQYF.

This clone was detected ten times or more. This chain joins TRBV18 and TRBJ1-2, with 9 bases that match TRBD1. V dropped 2 bases and J dropped 4; count of bases not matched to a gene: 5. CDR1 is KGHSH and CDR2 is LQKENI in the germline V gene. The CDR3 spans 15 residues. As DNA, the CDR3 is TGTGCCAGCTCACCAGGCCGGGACAGGGTCTATGGCTACACCTTC. It specifies CASSPGRDRVYGYTF.

There are a few counts of this clone. This chain connects TRBV15 to TRBJ1-5, with 7 positions matching TRBD1. The CDR3 has 13 amino acids. V shed 6 bases and J 2 bases; nucleotides not matched to a gene: 1. Germline V gives CDR1 LNHNV, CDR2 YYDKDF (reference sequence). The CDR3 spells CATSDRGNQPQHF. The CDR3 DNA reads TGTGCCACCAGTGACAGGGGCAATCAGCCCCAGCATTTT.

The chain employs TRBV2 and TRBJ1-6; maybe TRBD1 (5 bases). CDR1 is SNHLY, CDR2 FYNNEI, per germline. The CDR3 totals 14 residues. V shed 6 bases and J shed 6 bases, with 12 bases lying between them. In nucleotides, the CDR3 is TGTGCCAGCAGAATCGACAGCCTTAATTCACCCCTCCACTTT. Translating gives CASRIDSLNSPLHF. The full variable domain, rest sourced from reference TRBV2 and TRBJ1-6, is EPEVTQTPSHQVTQMGQEVILRCVPISNHLYFYWYRQILGQKVEFLVSFYNNEISEKSEIFDDQFSVERPDGSNFTLKIRSTKLEDSAMYFCASRIDSLNSPLHFGNGTRLTVT.

This clone was recorded a few times. The gene calls are TRBV7-2 and TRBJ2-7, with 7 nucleotides matching TRBD2. The CDR3 has 14 amino acids. Germline assignment: CDR1 SGHTA and CDR2 FQGNSA. V gave up 6 bases and J gave up 5 bases; unmatched junction bases: 10. In DNA, the CDR3 is TGTGCCAGCAGGGGAGGGTTTAGATCCGACGAGCAGTACTTC. Translated, it gives CASRGGFRSDEQYF.

The chain employs TRBV6-1 and TRBJ2-1; TRBD2 agrees at 11 bases. The V gene's germline CDR1 is MNHNS and CDR2 SASEGT. The CDR3 totals 15 residues. The V and J ends lost 8 bases and 9 bases, in that order; junction bases with no gene match: 12. This CDR3 reads CASLPTSGSRGEQFF. CDR3 coding DNA: TGTGCCAGCCTACCAACTAGCGGGAGTCGTGGTGAGCAGTTCTTC.

This clone was recorded a few times. The chain has TRBV5-6 and TRBJ2-1, with 9 bases matching TRBD1. The CDR3 has 15 residues. V trimming: 4 bases; J trimming: 9 bases; junction bases outside the gene matches: 11. Germline CDR1 reads SGHDT; CDR2 reads YYEEEE. The CDR3 nucleotides are TGTGCCAGCAGCCTAACAGGGGGCAGCGACAGTGAGCAGTTCTTC. This sequence encodes CASSLTGGSDSEQFF.

This clone was found a few times. This chain's CDR3 is CAWRQSTNTEAFF. The CDR3 DNA sequence: TGTGCCTGGAGGCAGTCAACGAACACTGAAGCTTTCTTT. The chain combines TRBV30 with TRBJ1-1, with D unresolved. The ends were cut back, 3 bases at V and 1 base at J, with 9 bases in the middle. CDR1 is GTSNPN, CDR2 SVGIG, per germline (reference sequence). This CDR3 has 13 residues.

This clone was detected a few times. This chain links TRBV18 with TRBJ1-6; no clear D gene. Deletions cut 3 bases from V and 8 bases from J, with 8 bases between. CDR1 is KGHSH, CDR2 LQKENI, per germline. The CDR3 contains 13 residues. CDR3 coding DNA: TGTGCCAGCTCACCCAATTTTGATTCACCCCTCCACTTT. Amino acid sequence: CASSPNFDSPLHF.